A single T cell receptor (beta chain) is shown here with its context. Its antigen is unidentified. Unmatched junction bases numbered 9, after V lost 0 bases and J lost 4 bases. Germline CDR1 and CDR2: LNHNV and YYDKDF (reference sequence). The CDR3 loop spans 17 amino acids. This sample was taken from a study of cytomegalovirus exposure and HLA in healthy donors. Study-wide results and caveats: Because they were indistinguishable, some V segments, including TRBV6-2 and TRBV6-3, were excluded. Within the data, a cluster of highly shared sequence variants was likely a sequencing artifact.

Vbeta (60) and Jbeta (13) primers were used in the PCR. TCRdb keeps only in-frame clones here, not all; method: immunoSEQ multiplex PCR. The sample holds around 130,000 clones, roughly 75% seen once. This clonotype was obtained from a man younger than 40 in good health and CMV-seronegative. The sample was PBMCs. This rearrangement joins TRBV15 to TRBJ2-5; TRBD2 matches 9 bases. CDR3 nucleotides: TGTGCCACCAGCAGAGATCGTGCGGGAGGGCCGGGAGAGACCCAGTACTTC. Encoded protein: CATSRDRAGGPGETQYF.